Listed below are T cell receptor beta chains from one sample, sequenced in a study of cytomegalovirus exposure and HLA in healthy donors. TCRdb's copy holds only in-frame clones and misses some; the assay was immunoSEQ multiplex PCR. The data contain around 120,000 clones, 70% to 85% of them singletons. The material sequenced was PBMCs. These receptors were obtained from a man aged 45-60 years in good health and CMV-seropositive. The conserved cysteine and the conserved F or W are not part of the CDR3 here.

CDR3aa: ASSIGTGGEKLF; v_gene: TRBV5-1; j_gene: TRBJ1-4
CDR3aa: ASNTVGEQGQPQH; v_gene: TRBV19; j_gene: TRBJ1-5
CDR3aa: ASSAGQGKYTEAF; v_gene: TRBV5-1; j_gene: TRBJ1-1
CDR3aa: ASSQASGPRGDTQY; v_gene: TRBV4-2; j_gene: TRBJ2-3
CDR3aa: ASSPVDFGAGGYT; v_gene: TRBV5-6; j_gene: TRBJ1-2
CDR3aa: ASSLLGTPYNEQF; v_gene: TRBV27; j_gene: TRBJ2-1
CDR3aa: ASSPGGKTEAF; v_gene: TRBV18; j_gene: TRBJ1-1
CDR3aa: ARYFTGPREQY; v_gene: TRBV6-4; j_gene: TRBJ2-7
CDR3aa: ATRTGQETQY; v_gene: TRBV10-3; j_gene: TRBJ2-5
CDR3aa: SVSGSNQPQH; v_gene: TRBV29-1; j_gene: TRBJ1-5